Shown below are 22 T cell receptor beta chains from a single sample sequenced in a study of OX40 agonist ivuxolimab in advanced cancers. Generated by immunoSEQ multiplex PCR, the TCRdb table keeps only in-frame clones and is missing some. The sample yields approximately 71,000 clones, around 94% seen once. The sample here was CD4+ or CD8+ T cells sorted from blood, taken in a trial of the OX40 agonist ivuxolimab. Receptor source: an adult with an advanced solid tumor such as melanoma, head and neck, liver or kidney cancer.

This chain joins TRBV18 and TRBJ2-3; 7 bases are shared with TRBD1. V shed 3 bases, J shed 1 base, and the junction held 7 bases outside the gene matches. This CDR3 is 16 amino acids long. Germline V gene data show CDR1 as KGHSH and CDR2 as LQKENI. CDR3: CASSPKTGLGTDTQYF. The CDR3 nucleotides are TGTGCCAGCTCACCGAAGACAGGGTTGGGCACAGATACGCAGTATTTT.

This sequence joins TRBV7-2 and TRBJ1-2; TRBD1 agrees at 9 bases. The V segment lost 3 bases and the J segment 4 bases; nucleotides outside the gene matches: 9. Germline CDR1 is SGHTA and CDR2 is FQGNSA. This CDR3 comprises 16 residues. CDR3 DNA: TGTGCCAGCAGCTTCCCCACAGGGGGCCAGGGCTATGGCTACACCTTC. Its translation is CASSFPTGGQGYGYTF.

The rearrangement uses TRBV28 and TRBJ1-5; D ambiguous. Between the trimmed V and J ends, which lost 3 bases and 2 bases, there was a span of 5 bases. The CDR3 is 13 residues long. The V gene's germline CDR1 is MDHEN and CDR2 SYDVKM. CDR3 DNA sequence: TGTGCCAGCAGTTTTGGTGGCAATCAGCCCCAGCATTTT. Translation gives CASSFGGNQPQHF.

This clone was found a few times. The CDR3 region is CAISGGSEAFF. The CDR3 DNA reads as TGTGCCATCAGTGGAGGGTCAGAAGCTTTCTTT. The gene calls are TRBV10-3 and TRBJ1-1; unclear D gene. Trimming removed 4 bases from V and 8 bases from J, with 8 bases in between. Germline V lookup: CDR1 ENHRY, CDR2 SYGVKD. This CDR3 spans 11 amino acids.

This clone was detected only once. V and J are TRBV30 and TRBJ2-7, with 10 bases that match TRBD1. CDR1 GTSNPN and CDR2 SVGIG come from the germline V gene (reference sequence). This CDR3 contains 15 residues. Losses at the gene ends were 0 bases for V and 1 base for J; bases not matched to a gene: 3. The CDR3 here is CAWSVLGQGSYEQYF. CDR3 coding DNA: TGTGCCTGGAGTGTTCTGGGACAGGGGTCCTACGAGCAGTACTTC.

This clone has only a few counts. The chain uses TRBV9 and TRBJ1-1, with a tentative D call TRBD1 (5 bases). Germline CDR1 and CDR2: SGDLS and YYNGEE. V gave up 4 bases and J gave up 5 bases, with 15 bases separating them. This CDR3 comprises 14 residues. The DNA of the CDR3 is TGTGCCAGCAGCTCGGGACGGACGGGTACTGAAGCTTTCTTT. This codes for CASSSGRTGTEAFF.

This clone was recorded only once. V and J are TRBV12-5 and TRBJ1-4; D is possibly TRBD1 (6 bases). V was cut by 7 bases and J by 4 bases, with 16 bases left in between. Germline-derived CDR1 and CDR2 are LGHNT and FRNRAP. The CDR3 spans 15 residues. CDR3 sequence: CASASQQGVNEKLFF. CDR3 nucleotide sequence: TGTGCTAGTGCTTCCCAACAGGGCGTTAATGAAAAACTGTTTTTT. Full variable domain (outside the CDR3, taken from reference TRBV12-5 and TRBJ1-4): DARVTQTPRHKVTEMGQEVTMRCQPILGHNTVFWYRQTMMQGLELLAYFRNRAPLDDSGMPKDRFSAEMPDATLATLKIQPSEPRDSAVYFCASASQQGVNEKLFFGSGTQLSVL.

The chain carries TRBV7-9 and TRBJ2-7; no clear D. Germline-derived CDR1 and CDR2 are SEHNR and FQNEAQ (reference sequence). The germline V and J ends were trimmed by 4 bases and 2 bases, with 6 bases remaining between them. This CDR3 contains 12 residues. The CDR3 reads CASSSKTYEQYF. Written as DNA, the CDR3 is TGTGCCAGCAGCTCAAAGACCTACGAGCAGTACTTC.

The chain couples TRBV7-9 to TRBJ2-3; D is ambiguous. From germline, CDR1 is SEHNR and CDR2 FQNEAQ (reference sequence). V was cut by 5 bases and J by 3 bases, with 12 bases left in between. The length of the CDR3 is 14 residues. The CDR3 loop is CASSAPQGTDTQYF. The CDR3 coding sequence is TGTGCCAGCAGCGCCCCCCAAGGTACAGATACGCAGTATTTT.

The chain has TRBV28 and TRBJ1-2, with TRBD1 matching over 7 bases. V lost 7 bases, J lost 6 bases, and 11 bases stayed unmatched. This CDR3 spans 14 amino acids. Germline-derived CDR1 and CDR2 are MDHEN and SYDVKM. The CDR3 DNA is TGTGCCAGCACCTTCCTCGAAACAGGGGATGGCTACACCTTC. Residues: CASTFLETGDGYTF.

The V call is TRBV5-5, the J call TRBJ1-6; tentative D call: TRBD1 (5 bases). The CDR3 runs to 18 residues. Trimming cost V 2 bases and J 4 bases, with 19 bases left between them. Per germline, CDR1 SGHKS and CDR2 YYEKEE (reference sequence). The CDR3 nucleotides are TGTGCCAGCAGCTTCTCCGGACACCGGGACCTTTATAATTCACCCCTCCACTTT. Encoded protein: CASSFSGHRDLYNSPLHF.

V usage is TRBV19 and J usage is TRBJ1-1; tentative D call: TRBD1 (5 bases). Germline V lookup: CDR1 LNHDA, CDR2 SQIVND (reference sequence). Trimming cost V 0 bases and J 1 base, with 12 bases left between them. The CDR3 sequence is 16 residues long. The CDR3 reads CASSIDRRGPNTEAFF. The CDR3 DNA reads as TGTGCCAGTAGTATAGATCGTCGGGGACCGAACACTGAAGCTTTCTTT.

The chain employs TRBV7-6 and TRBJ2-7; 12 bases fit TRBD2. Germline assignment: CDR1 SGHVS and CDR2 FNYEAQ. After removal of 1 base from V and 2 bases from J, the junction contained 6 bases not matched to a gene. This CDR3 has 17 residues. The CDR3 loop is CASSLGAGTSGPYEQYF. CDR3 nucleotide sequence: TGTGCCAGCAGCTTAGGTGCTGGGACTAGCGGGCCCTACGAGCAGTACTTC.

The chain couples TRBV29-1 to TRBJ2-2; no definite D call. The CDR3 has 14 residues. The germline CDR1 and CDR2 sequences are SQVTM and ANQGSEA. V dropped 6 bases and J dropped 4 bases, with 15 bases sitting between them. Written as DNA, the CDR3 is TGCAGCGTCCGAAGGAAGGGATCCACCGGGGAGCTGTTTTTT. Translating it yields CSVRRKGSTGELFF.

The chain joins TRBV5-1 to TRBJ1-4, with no clear D. CDR3 length: 16 residues. CDR1 and CDR2 (germline): SGHRS, YFSETQ. V was pared by 1 base and J by 0 bases, with 10 bases between. The CDR3 DNA sequence: TGCGCCAGCAGCTTGAGGGAACTCGCAACTAATGAAAAACTGTTTTTT. Encoded protein: CASSLRELATNEKLFF.

The gene calls are TRBV4-2 and TRBJ2-1; D may be TRBD2 (5 bases). CDR1 and CDR2 from the germline V gene are LGHNA and YNFKEQ. V was trimmed by 4 bases and J by 6 bases, leaving 10 bases between them. The CDR3 totals 13 residues. The CDR3, as DNA: TGTGCCAGCAGCCGCGGACTGGTCAATGAGCAGTTCTTC. Residues: CASSRGLVNEQFF.

V usage is TRBV6-4 and J usage is TRBJ1-1; 7 bases line up with TRBD1. This CDR3 is built from 15 residues. V was pared by 6 bases and J by 5 bases, with 12 bases of the junction left unmatched. Germline CDR1 MRHNA, CDR2 SNTAGT. The CDR3 loop is CASRRTGDGGTEAFF. The CDR3 nucleotides are TGTGCCAGCAGGAGAACAGGGGATGGGGGGACTGAAGCTTTCTTT.

The chain is built from TRBV20-1 and TRBJ2-5; no clear D. V gave up 6 bases and J gave up 5 bases, with 10 bases separating them. In germline, CDR1 is DFQATT, CDR2 SNEGSKA (reference sequence). The CDR3 spans 11 residues. The CDR3 region has the DNA TGCAGTGCCAGGACCCGTGAGACCCAGTACTTC. Translation: CSARTRETQYF.

This chain connects TRBV5-4 to TRBJ2-7, with D maybe TRBD2 (5 bases). Trimming stripped 2 bases from V and 3 bases from J, with 12 bases between. The CDR3 covers 14 residues. Per the germline V gene, CDR1 is SGHNT and CDR2 is YYREEE (reference sequence). CDR3 amino acids: CASSFSGILYEQYF. The CDR3 region has the DNA TGTGCCAGCAGCTTCTCCGGGATCCTCTACGAGCAGTACTTC. Full variable domain (missing parts from reference TRBV5-4 and TRBJ2-7): ETGVTQSPTHLIKTRGQQVTLRCSSQSGHNTVSWYQQALGQGPQFIFQYYREEENGRGNFPPRFSGLQFPNYSSELNVNALELDDSALYLCASSFSGILYEQYFGPGTRLTVT.

V is TRBV5-4 and J is TRBJ1-1, with D tentatively TRBD1 (5 bases). Germline V CDR1 and CDR2: SGHNT, YYREEE (reference sequence). CDR3 size: 16 residues. Trimming removed 2 bases from V and 1 base from J, with 15 bases in between. CDR3 loop: CASSLYPGGGNTEAFF. As DNA, the CDR3 is TGTGCCAGCAGCTTATATCCCGGTGGGGGGAACACTGAAGCTTTCTTT. The full variable domain, in which reference TRBV5-4 and TRBJ1-1 provide the parts outside the CDR3, is ETGVTQSPTHLIKTRGQQVTLRCSSQSGHNTVSWYQQALGQGPQFIFQYYREEENGRGNFPPRFSGLQFPNYSSELNVNALELDDSALYLCASSLYPGGGNTEAFFGQGTRLTVV.

The chain uses TRBV5-6 and TRBJ2-1; D gene uncertain. Trimming pared 3 bases from V and 5 bases from J, leaving 9 bases between. This CDR3 has 13 residues. The germline V gene encodes CDR1 SGHDT and CDR2 YYEEEE. CDR3 in amino acids: CASSSYIDNEQFF. The CDR3 DNA reads TGTGCCAGCAGCTCCTACATCGACAATGAGCAGTTCTTC.

The chain carries TRBV5-1 and TRBJ2-1; possible D gene TRBD2, 5 bases. Germline CDR1 reads SGHRS; CDR2 reads YFSETQ. The CDR3 is made up of 14 amino acids. V lost 3 bases, J lost 7 bases, and 14 bases lay in between. Here the CDR3 reads CASSSGVSINEQFF. CDR3 nucleotides: TGCGCCAGCAGCTCCGGGGTTAGTATAAATGAGCAGTTCTTC.